This T cell receptor beta chain was captured by sequencing in a study of shared clonotypes between healthy human individuals. Notes on the study in general: Researchers found naive subsets generally carried larger estimated richness than memory subsets.

The CDR3 loop spans 16 amino acids. Looked up from germline, CDR1 is SGHRS and CDR2 is YFSETQ. The J segment lost 8 bases and the V segment lost 2 bases, leaving 12 bases of the junction unmatched. A word on this clone: The antigen is undetermined.

The authors ran the assay at deep level. Assay used: immunoSEQ multiplex PCR; TCRdb lists only in-frame clones, some missing. Of approximately 2.4 million clones listed, 95% are singletons. Sequencing used naive CD4+ T cells sorted from blood. Specified subset: CD45RA+ positively selected. The gene calls are TRBV5-1 and TRBJ1-4; 7 bases are shared with TRBD1. The clonotype comes from a man aged 18 to 29 in good health. The CDR3 here is CASSFNGEGAGEKLFF. CDR3 in DNA: TGCGCCAGCAGCTTCAATGGTGAGGGGGCTGGGGAAAAACTGTTTTTT. The full variable domain, its missing parts supplied by reference TRBV5-1 and TRBJ1-4, is KAGVTQTPRYLIKTRGQQVTLSCSPISGHRSVSWYQQTPGQGLQFLFEYFSETQRNKGNFPGRFSGRQFSNSRSEMNVSTLELGDSALYLCASSFNGEGAGEKLFFGSGTQLSVL.